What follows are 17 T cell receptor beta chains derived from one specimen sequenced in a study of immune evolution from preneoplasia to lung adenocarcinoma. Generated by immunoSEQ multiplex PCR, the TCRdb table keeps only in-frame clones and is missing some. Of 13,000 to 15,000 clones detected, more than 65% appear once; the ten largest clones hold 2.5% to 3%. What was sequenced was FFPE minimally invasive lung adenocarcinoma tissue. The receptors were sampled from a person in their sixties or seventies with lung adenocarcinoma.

CDR3 in DNA: TGTGCCAGCAGCCGGGGCGGGGGTGACGAGCAGTACTTC. Amino acid sequence: CASSRGGGDEQYF. The chain employs TRBV9 and TRBJ2-7; TRBD2 aligns across 7 bases. CDR3 size: 13 residues. V lost 4 bases, J lost 5 bases, and 6 bases stayed unmatched. Germline CDR1 SGDLS, CDR2 YYNGEE. Looking up the rest from reference TRBV9 and TRBJ2-7 gives the full variable domain: DSGVTQTPKHLITATGQRVTLRCSPRSGDLSVYWYQQSLDQGLQFLIQYYNGEERAKGNILERFSAQQFPDLHSELNLSSLELGDSALYFCASSRGGGDEQYFGPGTRLTVT.

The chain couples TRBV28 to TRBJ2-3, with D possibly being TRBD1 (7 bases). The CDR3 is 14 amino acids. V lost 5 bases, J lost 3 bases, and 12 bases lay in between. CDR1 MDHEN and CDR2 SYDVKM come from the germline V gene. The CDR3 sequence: CASSTPGGTDTQYF. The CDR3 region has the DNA TGTGCCAGCAGTACCCCAGGGGGGACAGATACGCAGTATTTT.

This chain's CDR3 is CASSLVTGSDEKLFF. CDR3 nucleotides: TGTGCCAGCAGCTTGGTTACAGGGTCCGATGAAAAACTGTTTTTT. The chain is built from TRBV5-5 and TRBJ1-4; tentatively, D is TRBD1 (6 bases). Per germline, CDR1 SGHKS and CDR2 YYEKEE (reference sequence). The CDR3 length is 15 residues. V was cut by 0 bases and J by 6 bases, with 12 bases left in between.

CDR3 bases: TGTGCCAGCATCATGGGAAACACCGGGGAGCTGTTTTTT. It is translated as CASIMGNTGELFF. The chain employs TRBV28 and TRBJ2-2, with D uncertain. This CDR3 contains 13 residues. Trimming shortened V by 7 bases and J by 2 bases, and 8 bases separated the two germline ends. Germline CDR1 MDHEN, CDR2 SYDVKM.

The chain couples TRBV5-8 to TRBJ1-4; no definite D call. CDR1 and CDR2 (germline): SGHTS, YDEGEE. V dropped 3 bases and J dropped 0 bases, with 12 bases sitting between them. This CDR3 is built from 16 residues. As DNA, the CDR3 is TGTGCCAGCAGCTATAACAGAGGTGCAACTAATGAAAAACTGTTTTTT. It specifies CASSYNRGATNEKLFF.

For the CDR3, the DNA is TGTGCCATCAGTGAGGGGACTAGCGGTGACTACGAGCAGTACTTC. This sequence encodes CAISEGTSGDYEQYF. V gene TRBV10-3 combines with J gene TRBJ2-7, with TRBD2 matching 11 bases. With 2 bases clipped from V and 3 bases from J, the junction kept 3 bases outside the gene matches. Germline V gene sequence: CDR1 ENHRY, CDR2 SYGVKD. The CDR3 sequence is 15 residues long.

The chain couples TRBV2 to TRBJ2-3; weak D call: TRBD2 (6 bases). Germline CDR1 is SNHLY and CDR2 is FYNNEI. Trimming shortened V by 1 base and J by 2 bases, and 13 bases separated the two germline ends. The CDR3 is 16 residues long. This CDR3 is CASSEDAGRSTDTQYF. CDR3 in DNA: TGTGCCAGCAGTGAAGATGCGGGGCGATCCACAGATACGCAGTATTTT.

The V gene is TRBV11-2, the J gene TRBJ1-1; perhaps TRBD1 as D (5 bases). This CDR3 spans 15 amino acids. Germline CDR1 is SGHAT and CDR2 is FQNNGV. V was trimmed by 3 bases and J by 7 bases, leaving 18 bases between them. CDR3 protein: CASSFSGGVGGEAFF. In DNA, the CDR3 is TGTGCCAGCAGCTTCTCCGGTGGGGTCGGGGGTGAAGCTTTCTTT.

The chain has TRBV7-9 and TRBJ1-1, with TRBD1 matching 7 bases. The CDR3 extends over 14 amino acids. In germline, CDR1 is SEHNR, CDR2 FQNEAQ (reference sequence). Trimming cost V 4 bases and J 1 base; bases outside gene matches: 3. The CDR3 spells CASSWRQGNTEAFF. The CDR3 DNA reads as TGTGCCAGCAGCTGGCGACAGGGGAACACTGAAGCTTTCTTT.

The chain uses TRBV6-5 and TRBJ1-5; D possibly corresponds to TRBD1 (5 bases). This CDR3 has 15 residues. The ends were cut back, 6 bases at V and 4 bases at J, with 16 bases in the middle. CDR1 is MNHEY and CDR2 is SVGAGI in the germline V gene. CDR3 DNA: TGTGCCAGCAGGCCCCGGGACGGGATTAATCAGCCCCAGCATTTT. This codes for CASRPRDGINQPQHF.

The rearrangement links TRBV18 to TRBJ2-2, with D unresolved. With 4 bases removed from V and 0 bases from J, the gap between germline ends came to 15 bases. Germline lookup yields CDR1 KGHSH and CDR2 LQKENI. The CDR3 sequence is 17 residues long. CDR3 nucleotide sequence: TGTGCCAGCTCACAGGACCCGGCAGGCGCGAACACCGGGGAGCTGTTTTTT. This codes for CASSQDPAGANTGELFF.

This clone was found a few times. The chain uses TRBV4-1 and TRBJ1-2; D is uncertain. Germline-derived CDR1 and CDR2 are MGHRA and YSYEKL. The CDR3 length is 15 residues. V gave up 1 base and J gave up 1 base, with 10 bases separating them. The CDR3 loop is CASSQGAAFNYGYTF. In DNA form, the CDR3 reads TGCGCCAGCAGCCAAGGGGCAGCATTTAACTATGGCTACACCTTC.

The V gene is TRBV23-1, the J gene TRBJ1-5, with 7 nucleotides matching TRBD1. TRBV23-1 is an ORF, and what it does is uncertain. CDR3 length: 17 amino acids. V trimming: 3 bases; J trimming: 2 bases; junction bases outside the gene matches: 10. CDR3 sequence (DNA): TGCGCCAGCAGTCAGTCCCACAGGGGTTGGTGCAATCAGCCCCAGCATTTT. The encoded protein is CASSQSHRGWCNQPQHF.

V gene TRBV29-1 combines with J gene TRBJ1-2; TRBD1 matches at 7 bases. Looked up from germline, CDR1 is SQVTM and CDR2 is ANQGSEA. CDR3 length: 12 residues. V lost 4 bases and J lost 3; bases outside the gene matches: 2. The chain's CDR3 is CSVGTGYYGYTF. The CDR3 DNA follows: TGCAGCGTTGGGACAGGATACTATGGCTACACCTTC.

CDR3 coding DNA: TGTGCCAGCAGCTTAGATCTCTTGGGGACCCACGAGCAGTACTTC. As protein: CASSLDLLGTHEQYF. The gene calls are TRBV11-2 and TRBJ2-7; D could derive from TRBD1 or TRBD2 (5 bases each). There are 15 residues in the CDR3. Germline V lookup: CDR1 SGHAT, CDR2 FQNNGV. V lost 0 bases and J 5 bases, leaving 14 bases between the germline ends.

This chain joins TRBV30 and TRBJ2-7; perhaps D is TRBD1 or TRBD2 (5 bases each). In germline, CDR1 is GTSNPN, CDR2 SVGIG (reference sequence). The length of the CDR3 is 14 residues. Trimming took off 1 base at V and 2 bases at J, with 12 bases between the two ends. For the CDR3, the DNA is TGTGCCTGGAGTGGTTGGGACCAAGCCTACGAGCAGTACTTC. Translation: CAWSGWDQAYEQYF.

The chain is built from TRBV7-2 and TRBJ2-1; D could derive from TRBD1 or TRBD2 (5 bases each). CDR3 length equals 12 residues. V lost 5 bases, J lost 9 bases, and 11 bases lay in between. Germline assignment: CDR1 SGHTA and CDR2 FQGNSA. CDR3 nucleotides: TGTGCCAGCAGCCTCCAGGGAGTTGAGCAGTTCTTC. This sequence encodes CASSLQGVEQFF.